The entry below gives a single T cell receptor beta chain sequence along with its context. The data were produced by immunoSEQ multiplex PCR, yet TCRdb's version contains in-frame clones alone and is incomplete. The sample yields some 580,000 clones, around 97% seen once. This entry belongs to a study of shared clonotypes between healthy human individuals. Trimming cost V 2 bases and J 7 bases, with 19 bases left between them. The germline V gene encodes CDR1 SGHRS and CDR2 YFSETQ. CDR3 size: 15 residues. This clonotype was obtained from a woman younger than 45 in good health. Sequenced material: naive CD4+ T cells sorted from blood. Described subset: CD45RA+ positively selected. V usage is TRBV5-1 and J usage is TRBJ2-7, with D perhaps matching TRBD1 (6 bases). CDR3 protein: CASSFNAGTPVEQYF. The CDR3, as DNA: TGCGCCAGCAGCTTCAACGCAGGGACACCCGTGGAGCAGTACTTC.